This TCR beta chain appears in the sequencing data of a study of identical twins. This clonotype appeared a few times. TCRdb itself ran the 5' RACE reads through MiXCR, one entry per CDR3 protein. Among under 300,000 distinct CDR3 sequences, 11% to 15% were seen once, and the ten largest hold 8.8%. The length of the CDR3 is 16 residues. Germline loops: CDR1 LGHDT, CDR2 YNNKEL (reference sequence). V was clipped by 2 bases and J by 7 bases, with 18 bases between them. This TCR was recovered from a woman between 18 and 30 years old in good health. The V and J genes are TRBV3-1 and TRBJ1-5, with D perhaps matching TRBD1 (5 bases). Sequences were obtained from memory (CD45RO+) T cells sorted from blood. The CDR3 here is CASSQRGGRGRQPQHF. In DNA form, the CDR3 reads TGTGCCAGCAGCCAAAGGGGAGGGAGGGGCCGGCAGCCCCAGCATTTT.